A selection of T cell receptor beta chains follows, all from one sample in a study of T cell repertoires in cytomegalovirus infection. TCRdb passed the reads through MiXCR, listing each CDR3 protein once. Found here are a few hundred thousand distinct CDR3 sequences, over 20% of them singletons; the top ten hold around a sixth. The sequencing sample was made of CD8+ T cells from PBMCs. The receptors originated from a human donor in good health (CMV status not recorded). Some clones in this sample may be carry-over from other donors' samples. CDR3s include the opening cysteine and the closing phenylalanine or tryptophan. D genes are given only for firm matches. Some rows mark clone size as missing; the rest say once, few, many or name a class of expanded clone.

V gene	clone size	D gene	J gene	CDR3 DNA	CDR3 protein
TRBV28	-	TRBD1	TRBJ1-5	TGTGCCAGCAGTTTACACCGGGACAGACCGTTTCAGCCCCAGCATTTT	CASSLHRDRPFQPQHF
TRBV7-3	-	-	TRBJ2-7	TGTGCCAGCAGCCTAAGTGGGGGGCTTCAGGACGAGCAGTACTTC	CASSLSGGLQDEQYF
TRBV7-6	many	-	TRBJ1-2	TGTGCCAGCAGCTTATTACAGGGCTCCAACTATGGCTACACCTTC	CASSLLQGSNYGYTF
TRBV5-5	once	TRBD2	TRBJ2-3	TGTGCCAGCAGCAGAATAGCGGGGTCAGTAGATACGCAGTATTTT	CASSRIAGSVDTQYF
TRBV4-1	many	TRBD1	TRBJ1-5	TGCGCCAGCAGCCACGACAGGGTCGGCGAAAATCAGCCCCAGCATTTT	CASSHDRVGENQPQHF
TRBV24-1	few	-	TRBJ2-7	TGTGCCACCCTTAAGAGGTCCTACGAGCAGTACTTC	CATLKRSYEQYF
TRBV7-2	many	-	TRBJ1-1	TGTGCCAGCAGCTTAGCAATAGGGCAGTCGAACACTGAAGCTTTCTTT	CASSLAIGQSNTEAFF
TRBV7-8	many	-	TRBJ1-1	TGTGCCAGTAGCCGGGGGAACACTGAAGCTTTCTTT	CASSRGNTEAFF
TRBV9	-	-	TRBJ1-2	TGTGCCAGCAGCGATGACGGGGGGATCTATGGCTACACCTTC	CASSDDGGIYGYTF
TRBV10-3	many	TRBD2	TRBJ2-5	TGTGCCATCAGCGGACTAGCGGGGGCCCAAGAGACCCAGTACTTC	CAISGLAGAQETQYF
TRBV2	-	-	TRBJ2-3	TGTGCCAGCTATCTTCGGGACGCCAGGACAGATACGCAGTATTTT	CASYLRDARTDTQYF